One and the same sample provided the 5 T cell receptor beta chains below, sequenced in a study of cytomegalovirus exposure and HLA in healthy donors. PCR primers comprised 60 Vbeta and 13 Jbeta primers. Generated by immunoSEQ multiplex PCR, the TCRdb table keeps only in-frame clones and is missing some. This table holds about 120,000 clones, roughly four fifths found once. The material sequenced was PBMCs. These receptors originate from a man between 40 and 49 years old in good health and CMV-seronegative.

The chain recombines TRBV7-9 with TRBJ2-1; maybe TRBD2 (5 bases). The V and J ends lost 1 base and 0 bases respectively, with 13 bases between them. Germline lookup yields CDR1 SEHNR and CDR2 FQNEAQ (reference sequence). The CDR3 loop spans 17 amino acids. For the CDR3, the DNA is TGTGCCAGCAGCTTAGACCCCTCCGGGATCTCCTACAATGAGCAGTTCTTC. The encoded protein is CASSLDPSGISYNEQFF.

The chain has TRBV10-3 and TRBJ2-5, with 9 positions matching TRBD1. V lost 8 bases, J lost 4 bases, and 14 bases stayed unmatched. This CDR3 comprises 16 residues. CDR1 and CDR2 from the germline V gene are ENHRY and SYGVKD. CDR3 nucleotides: TGTGCCATCTCCCACACCGGGACAGGGACAGGAGAGACCCAGTACTTC. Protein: CAISHTGTGTGETQYF.

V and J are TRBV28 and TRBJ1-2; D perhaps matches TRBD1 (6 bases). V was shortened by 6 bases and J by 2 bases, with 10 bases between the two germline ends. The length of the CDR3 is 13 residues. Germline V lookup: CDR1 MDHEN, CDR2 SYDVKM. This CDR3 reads CASSLTGNYGYTF. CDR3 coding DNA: TGTGCCAGCAGCCTAACAGGGAACTATGGCTACACCTTC.

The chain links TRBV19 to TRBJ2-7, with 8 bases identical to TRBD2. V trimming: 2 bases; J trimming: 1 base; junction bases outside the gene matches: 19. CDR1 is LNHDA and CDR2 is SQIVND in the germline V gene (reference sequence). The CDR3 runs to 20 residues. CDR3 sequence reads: CASSIKSPPPVSGESYEQYF. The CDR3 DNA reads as TGTGCCAGTAGTATAAAATCCCCGCCCCCCGTTAGCGGGGAGTCCTACGAGCAGTACTTC.

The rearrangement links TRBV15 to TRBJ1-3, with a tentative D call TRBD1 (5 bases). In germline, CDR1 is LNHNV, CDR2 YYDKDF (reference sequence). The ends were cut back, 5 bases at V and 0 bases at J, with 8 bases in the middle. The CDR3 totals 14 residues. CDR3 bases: TGTGCCACCAGCCGCGGGGGCTCTGGAAACACCATATATTTT. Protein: CATSRGGSGNTIYF.